The 9 T cell receptor beta chains listed next were all sequenced from one sample in a study of beta chain features in type 1 diabetes. Expressed TCRB transcripts got sequenced, as all isolated RNA was reverse transcribed. Measured with immunoSEQ multiplex PCR; TCRdb has only the in-frame clones, and not every one. The sample lists some 150,000 clones; 9% to 9.5% were seen once. The sequencing input was central memory CD4+ T cells from blood. The receptor source for this set is a man between 18 and 35 years old in good health.

The chain employs TRBV5-1 and TRBJ2-7; no clear D gene. Germline CDR1 SGHRS, CDR2 YFSETQ. Trimming cost V 0 bases and J 0 bases, with 7 bases left between them. This CDR3 contains 14 residues. The CDR3, as DNA: TGCGCCAGCAGCTTGGGTGGAGACTCCTACGAGCAGTACTTC. As protein: CASSLGGDSYEQYF.

Remarks on this clone: Different DNA sequences within this sample yield the same CDR3. The chain has TRBV5-1 and TRBJ2-1, with 11 bases identical to TRBD2. The CDR3 has 14 residues. CDR1 is SGHRS and CDR2 is YFSETQ in the germline V gene. J gave up 6 bases and V 4 bases, and 3 bases lay outside the gene matches. The CDR3 DNA is TGCGCCAGCAGCCCAGGACTAGCGGGCAATGAGCAGTTCTTC. This sequence encodes CASSPGLAGNEQFF.

This clone was observed a few times. The CDR3: CASSQDLGSRYQPQHF. The CDR3 DNA sequence: TGCGCCAGCAGCCAAGATCTCGGTAGCCGATATCAGCCCCAGCATTTT. The V call is TRBV4-3, the J call TRBJ1-5, with no clear D. V dropped 0 bases and J dropped 5 bases, with 14 bases sitting between them. Germline CDR1 reads LGHNA; CDR2 reads YSLEER. The CDR3 runs to 16 residues.

This clone was seen more than once but under ten times. Written as DNA, the CDR3 is TGTGCCACCAGCTTCGGACATCTTGACACTGAAGCTTTCTTT. The encoded protein is CATSFGHLDTEAFF. The V and J genes are TRBV15 and TRBJ1-1, with a possible D match to TRBD1 (5 bases). This CDR3 has 14 amino acids. Germline CDR1 is LNHNV and CDR2 is YYDKDF (reference sequence). V was cut by 5 bases and J by 3 bases, with 13 bases left in between.

This clone occurred many times. Other DNA sequences in this sample translate to the same CDR3. The chain couples TRBV5-1 to TRBJ2-1; the match to TRBD2 covers 11 bases. There are 15 residues in the CDR3. In germline, CDR1 is SGHRS, CDR2 YFSETQ. J gave up 5 bases and V 3 bases, and 4 bases lay outside the gene matches. CDR3 sequence reads: CASSWLAGGNNEQFF. DNA of the CDR3: TGCGCCAGCAGCTGGCTAGCGGGGGGTAACAATGAGCAGTTCTTC.

The chain combines TRBV5-5 with TRBJ2-1; possible D gene TRBD2, 6 bases. Between the trimmed V and J ends, which lost 0 bases and 2 bases, there was a span of 15 bases. This CDR3 comprises 17 residues. CDR1 is SGHKS and CDR2 is YYEKEE in the germline V gene (reference sequence). This chain's CDR3 is CASSLGGGSGTYNEQFF. CDR3 bases: TGTGCCAGCAGCTTGGGGGGCGGTAGCGGTACCTACAATGAGCAGTTCTTC.

V usage is TRBV6-1 and J usage is TRBJ1-5; no definite D call. The V and J ends lost 5 bases and 1 base respectively, with 12 bases between them. Per the germline V gene, CDR1 is MNHNS and CDR2 is SASEGT. The CDR3 runs to 15 residues. CDR3 residues: CASSSLEQSNQPQHF. In DNA, the CDR3 is TGTGCCAGCAGTTCACTCGAACAGAGCAATCAGCCCCAGCATTTT.

The V call is TRBV7-2, the J call TRBJ2-1; 8 nucleotides line up with TRBD1. Germline loops: CDR1 SGHTA, CDR2 FQGNSA. The ends lost 5 bases at V and 7 bases at J; junction bases unmatched: 4. There are 13 residues in the CDR3. CDR3 DNA: TGTGCCAGCAGCCAAGACAGGGGAAATGAGCAGTTCTTC. Residues: CASSQDRGNEQFF.

V gene TRBV5-4 combines with J gene TRBJ1-2; 10 bases align to TRBD1. The length of the CDR3 is 15 residues. Trimming at V came to 5 bases and at J to 5 bases, leaving 9 bases not matched to a gene. From germline, CDR1 is SGHNT and CDR2 YYREEE (reference sequence). CDR3 coding DNA: TGTGCCAGCAGATATGCCGGGACAGGGGCTTATGGCTACACCTTC. Amino acid sequence: CASRYAGTGAYGYTF. Together with reference TRBV5-4 and TRBJ1-2, the CDR3 gives the full variable domain: ETGVTQSPTHLIKTRGQQVTLRCSSQSGHNTVSWYQQALGQGPQFIFQYYREEENGRGNFPPRFSGLQFPNYSSELNVNALELDDSALYLCASRYAGTGAYGYTFGSGTRLTVV.